This TCR beta chain was captured by sequencing in a study of breast tumors, draining lymph nodes, adjacent tissues. Study-level findings and limits: Tumor TCR diversity was below lymph nodes but above nontumor tissue.

Many counts were recorded for this clonotype. Its target is unknown. Samples came from axillary lymph nodes draining the breast cancer. The CDR3 loop spans 17 amino acids. V lost 2 bases to trimming and J lost 1 base, with 14 bases between them. In germline, CDR1 is KGHDR, CDR2 SFDVKD. TCRdb used MiXCR to reprocess the multiplex PCR reads, holding one entry per CDR3 protein. Here the sample spans over 150,000 distinct CDR3 sequences, about 30% being singletons. The clonotype comes from a female donor with breast cancer. Some clones in this sample may be carry-over from other donors' samples. Sequencing was done on a sample of axillary lymph node tissue. The chain has TRBV24-1 and TRBJ2-1; D unresolved. The CDR3 sequence: CATSDSLGPYSYNEQFF. For the CDR3, the DNA is TGTGCCACCAGTGATTCTTTAGGGCCGTATTCCTACAATGAGCAGTTCTTC.